This paragraph reports one TCR beta chain. What antigen it recognizes has not been identified. Base qualities are missing; no much larger clone stands one base away. The data were obtained in a study of blood T cells in healthy people across ages (dated by TCRdb to between 2014 and 2016). Notes on the research overall: In model experiments, roughly one uniquely barcoded TCR beta cDNA molecule per two T cells was captured by template switching. For two donors (one aged 18 to 29 and one aged 80 or older), the study analyzed two additional independent replicas of 1 million unique cDNA reads from the same blood draw. Donors were grouped into four age groups: young (average approximately 15 years), middle-aged (about 38), aged (around 60) and long-lived (82). Using deep sequencing normalized with unique cDNA molecular identifiers, the study measured how TCR beta repertoire diversity changes with age. To avoid experimental bias, donors of different ages were randomly spread across the sequencing lanes.

Summary of the overall study and its limitations: Conclusive comparison of naive and antigen-experienced compartments was prevented by the profiling of bulk unsorted PBMCs. As age increased, observed TCR beta diversity per million T cells dropped in a roughly linear way, and a significant reduction was already evident by age approximately 40. The long-lived group showed more naive CD4+ T cells, fewer expanded clones and increased TCR diversity than the aged group, suggesting age selection. Estimates of total diversity based on one million sequenced T cells were considered lower bounds and underestimates. Because donor CMV infection status was unknown, age-related changes in expanded clonotypes were potentially confounded. Observed TCR beta diversity correlated strongly with the percentage of naive T cells measured by flow cytometry.

Preparation of the library involved 5' RACE. Sequencing was performed on an Illumina HiSeq 2500. A second PCR of 7 to 11 cycles was performed with a sample-barcoded 5' primer and a J-beta primer mix. A template-switch 5' adaptor carrying 12 random nucleotides introduced a unique molecular identifier onto each TCR beta cDNA molecule. Each sample yielded at least 2.5 million CDR3-containing paired-end reads. All of the RNA was converted into first-strand cDNA using the Mint cDNA synthesis kit, with a TRBC-specific oligonucleotide serving as the primer. Following uracil-DNA glycosylase treatment, all cDNA underwent a first 18-cycle PCR with the universal primers M1SS and BC2_uni_R. The authors processed their data as follows. Each sample was normalized by randomly selecting 1 million high-quality reads, each carrying a distinct molecular identifier. Instead of being binned into consensus sequences, reads that shared molecular identifiers were thrown out. MiTCR, with a Q25 quality threshold and the strictest error-elimination algorithm, was used for CDR3 identification, clonotype clustering and error correction. A nonparametric unseen species model with Euler transformation was used to estimate lower-bound total TCR beta diversity. The public reads were quality trimmed at Q25 with fastp and then assembled into clones with MiXCR by TCRdb, keeping productive beta chains. Every CDR3 protein is listed once, alongside the most common genes and DNA of its rows. V and J calls and clone size were set by TCRdb, not the authors. Within this sample are hundreds of thousands of distinct CDR3 sequences, with 45% to 50% of them counted one time only. Under 35% of the sample comes from the top ten.

The approximately 39 donors, aged about 6 to 90 years, were systemically healthy Caucasian individuals from Russia. Each donor gave ten milliliters of peripheral blood, collected into EDTA-treated Vacutainer tubes. Ficoll-Paque density-gradient centrifugation was used to isolate PBMCs, with at least 7 million obtained per sample. Total RNA, at least 6 micrograms per sample, was extracted from PBMCs with Trizol reagent. The percentages of naive CD45RAhigh/CD27high T cells were determined by flow cytometry on a PBMC aliquot from every donor. Trimming takes 6 bases off V and 0 bases off J; junction bases not matched to a gene: 9. CDR1 is given as DFQATT and CDR2 as SNEGSKA, both from the germline V gene (reference sequence). Including cysteine and phenylalanine, the CDR3 has 15 amino acids. The kept DNA is CDR3 alone, 45 bases in frame from the first base.

Recombination connected TRBV20-1 to TRBJ2-5; 8 of the junction bases match TRBD2. Material for sequencing was blood. The TCR sequence derives from a woman aged 60 to 75 in good health. The CDR3 has the sequence CSAEPGGEYQETQYF. Here is the DNA: TGCAGTGCCGAACCCGGGGGGGAGTACCAAGAGACCCAGTACTTC.